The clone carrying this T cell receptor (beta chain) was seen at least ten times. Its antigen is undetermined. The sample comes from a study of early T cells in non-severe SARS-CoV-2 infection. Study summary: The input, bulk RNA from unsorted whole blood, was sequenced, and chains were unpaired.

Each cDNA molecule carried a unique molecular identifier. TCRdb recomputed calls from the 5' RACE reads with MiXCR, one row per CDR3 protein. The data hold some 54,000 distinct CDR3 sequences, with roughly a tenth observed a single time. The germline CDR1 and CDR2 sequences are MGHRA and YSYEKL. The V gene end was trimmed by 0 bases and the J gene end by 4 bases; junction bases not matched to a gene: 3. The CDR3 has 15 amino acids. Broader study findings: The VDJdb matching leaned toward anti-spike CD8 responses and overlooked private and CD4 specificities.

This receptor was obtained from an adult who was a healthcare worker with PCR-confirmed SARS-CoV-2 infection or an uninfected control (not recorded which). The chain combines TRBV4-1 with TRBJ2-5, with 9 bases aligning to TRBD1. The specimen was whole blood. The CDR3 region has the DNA TGCGCCAGCAGCCAAGAGGGACAGGGTGTAGAGACCCAGTACTTC. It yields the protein CASSQEGQGVETQYF.